This TCR beta chain was profiled in a study of siplizumab effects on memory and regulatory T cells. Study-level points and caveats: About 75-97% of proliferating CD4+ or CD8+ clones had no assignable naive or memory phenotype. Contribution to the alloresponse seemed major for naive T cells, which also seemed more diverse than memory cells.

This CDR3 comprises 20 residues. J gave up 0 bases and V 7 bases, and 13 bases lay outside the gene matches. CDR1 is LNHDA, CDR2 SQIVND, per germline (reference sequence). In three donor pairs, unstimulated naive, memory, effector memory and TEMRA subsets were sequenced. Turning to this clone: Its antigen is currently unknown.

The assay looked at about 100,000 TCR templates in each sample. TCRdb's copy holds only in-frame clones and misses some; the assay was immunoSEQ multiplex PCR. Of about 63,000 clones listed, approximately 87% are singletons. The TCR originated in a human donor in good health. The V gene is TRBV19, the J gene TRBJ2-1; 15 bases line up with TRBD2. The sequencing sample was made of memory CD4+ T cells sorted from blood. DNA for the CDR3: TGTGCCAGTACCCCCTGGGGACTAGCGGGAGGCCCAAGCTCCTACAATGAGCAGTTCTTC. As protein: CASTPWGLAGGPSSYNEQFF.